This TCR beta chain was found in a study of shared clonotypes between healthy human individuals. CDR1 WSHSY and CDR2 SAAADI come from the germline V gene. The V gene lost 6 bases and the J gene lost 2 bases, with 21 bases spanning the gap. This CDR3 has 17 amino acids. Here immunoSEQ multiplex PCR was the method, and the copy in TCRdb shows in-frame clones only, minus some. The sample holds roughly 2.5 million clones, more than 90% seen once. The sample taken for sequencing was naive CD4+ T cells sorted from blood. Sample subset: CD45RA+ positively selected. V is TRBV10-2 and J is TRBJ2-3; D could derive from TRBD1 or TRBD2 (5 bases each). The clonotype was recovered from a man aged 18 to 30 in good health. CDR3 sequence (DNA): TGCGCCAGCAGGCCTCGGGACCGGTCGTTTGACACAGATACGCAGTATTTT. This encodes CASRPRDRSFDTDTQYF.